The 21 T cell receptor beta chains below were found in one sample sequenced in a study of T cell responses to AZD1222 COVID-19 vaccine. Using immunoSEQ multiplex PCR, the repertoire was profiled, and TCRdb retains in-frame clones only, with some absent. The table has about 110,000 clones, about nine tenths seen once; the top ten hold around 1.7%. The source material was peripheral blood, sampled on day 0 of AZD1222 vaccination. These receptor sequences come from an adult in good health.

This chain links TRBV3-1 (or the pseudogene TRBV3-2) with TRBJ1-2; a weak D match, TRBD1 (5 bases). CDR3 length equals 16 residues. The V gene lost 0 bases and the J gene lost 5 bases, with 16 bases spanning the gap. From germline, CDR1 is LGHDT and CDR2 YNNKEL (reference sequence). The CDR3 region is CASSQDPAGNRYGYTF. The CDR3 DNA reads TGTGCCAGCAGCCAAGATCCGGCAGGGAATAGGTATGGCTACACCTTC.

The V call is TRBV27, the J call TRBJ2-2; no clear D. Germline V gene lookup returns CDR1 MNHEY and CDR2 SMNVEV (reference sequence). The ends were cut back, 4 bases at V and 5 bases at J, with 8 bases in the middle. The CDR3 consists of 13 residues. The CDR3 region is CASSSSATGELFF. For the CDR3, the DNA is TGTGCCAGCAGTTCCTCTGCTACCGGGGAGCTGTTTTTT.

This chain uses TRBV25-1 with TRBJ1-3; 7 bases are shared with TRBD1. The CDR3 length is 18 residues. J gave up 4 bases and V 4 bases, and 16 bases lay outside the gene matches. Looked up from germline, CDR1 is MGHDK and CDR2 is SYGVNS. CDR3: CASSGDIGGGAGGNTIYF. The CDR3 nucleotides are TGTGCCAGCAGTGGGGACATCGGAGGGGGCGCGGGCGGAAACACCATATATTTT.

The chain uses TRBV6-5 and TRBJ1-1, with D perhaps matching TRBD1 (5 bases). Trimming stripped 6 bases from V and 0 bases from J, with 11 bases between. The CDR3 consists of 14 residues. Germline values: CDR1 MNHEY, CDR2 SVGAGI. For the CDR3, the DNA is TGTGCCAGCAGCCGGGACGGAATGAACACTGAAGCTTTCTTT. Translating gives CASSRDGMNTEAFF.

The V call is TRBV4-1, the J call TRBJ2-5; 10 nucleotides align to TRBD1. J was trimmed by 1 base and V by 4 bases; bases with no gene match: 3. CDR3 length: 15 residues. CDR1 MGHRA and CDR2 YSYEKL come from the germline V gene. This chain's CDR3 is CASSRGQGVQETQYF. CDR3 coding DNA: TGCGCCAGCAGCCGCGGACAGGGGGTCCAAGAGACCCAGTACTTC.

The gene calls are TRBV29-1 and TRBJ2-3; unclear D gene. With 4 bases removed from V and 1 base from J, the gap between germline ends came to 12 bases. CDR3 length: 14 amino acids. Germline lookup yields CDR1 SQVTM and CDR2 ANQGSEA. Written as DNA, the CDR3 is TGCAGCGTTGTGCGGCCCGAAGGCACAGATACGCAGTATTTT. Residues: CSVVRPEGTDTQYF.

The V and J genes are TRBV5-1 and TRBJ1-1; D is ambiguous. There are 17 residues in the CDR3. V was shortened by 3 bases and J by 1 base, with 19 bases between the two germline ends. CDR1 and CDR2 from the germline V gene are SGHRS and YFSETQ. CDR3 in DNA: TGCGCCAGCAGCTCGTCGTGGAGAACCATACAGAACACTGAAGCTTTCTTT. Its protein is CASSSSWRTIQNTEAFF.

The DNA of the CDR3 is TGTGCCAGCAGCCCAGGGACAGGAAATCAAGAGACCCAGTACTTC. Translated: CASSPGTGNQETQYF. The chain joins TRBV11-2 to TRBJ2-5; 8 nucleotides match TRBD1. The V segment lost 5 bases and the J segment 2 bases; nucleotides outside the gene matches: 7. The CDR3 is 15 amino acids. Germline CDR1 and CDR2: SGHAT and FQNNGV. The full variable domain, its missing parts supplied by reference TRBV11-2 and TRBJ2-5, is EAGVAQSPRYKIIEKRQSVAFWCNPISGHATLYWYQQILGQGPKLLIQFQNNGVVDDSQLPKDRFSAERLKGVDSTLKIQPAKLEDSAVYLCASSPGTGNQETQYFGPGTRLLVL.

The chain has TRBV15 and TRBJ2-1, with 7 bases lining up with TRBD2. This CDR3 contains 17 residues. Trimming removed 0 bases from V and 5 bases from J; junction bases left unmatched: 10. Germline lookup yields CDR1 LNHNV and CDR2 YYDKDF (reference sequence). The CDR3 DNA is TGTGCCACCAGCAGAGATTTCGGACTAGAGTCGAACAATGAGCAGTTCTTC. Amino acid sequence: CATSRDFGLESNNEQFF.

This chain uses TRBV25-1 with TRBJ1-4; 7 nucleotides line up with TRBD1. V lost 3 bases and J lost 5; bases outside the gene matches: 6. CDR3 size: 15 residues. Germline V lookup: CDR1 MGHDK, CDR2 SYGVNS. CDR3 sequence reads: CASSDRGQLNEKLFF. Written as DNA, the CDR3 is TGTGCCAGCAGTGACCGGGGACAGTTAAATGAAAAACTGTTTTTT.

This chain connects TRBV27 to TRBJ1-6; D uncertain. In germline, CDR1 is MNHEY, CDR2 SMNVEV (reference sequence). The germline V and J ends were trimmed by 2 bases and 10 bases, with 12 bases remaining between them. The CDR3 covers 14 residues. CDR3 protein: CASSLRSGASPLHF. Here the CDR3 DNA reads TGTGCCAGCAGTTTAAGGTCCGGTGCATCACCCCTCCACTTT.

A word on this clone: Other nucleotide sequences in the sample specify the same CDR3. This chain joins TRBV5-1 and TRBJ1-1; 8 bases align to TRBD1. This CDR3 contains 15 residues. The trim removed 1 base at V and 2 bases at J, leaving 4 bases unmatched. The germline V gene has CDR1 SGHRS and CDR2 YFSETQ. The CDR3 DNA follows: TGCGCCAGCAGCTTGCAGGGGGCGGGAAACACTGAAGCTTTCTTT. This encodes CASSLQGAGNTEAFF.

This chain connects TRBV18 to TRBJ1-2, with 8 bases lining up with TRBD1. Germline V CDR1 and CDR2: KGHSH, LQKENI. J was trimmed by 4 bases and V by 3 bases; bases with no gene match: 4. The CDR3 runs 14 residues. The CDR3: CASSPSQGGYGYTF. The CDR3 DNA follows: TGTGCCAGCTCACCTTCACAGGGGGGCTATGGCTACACCTTC.

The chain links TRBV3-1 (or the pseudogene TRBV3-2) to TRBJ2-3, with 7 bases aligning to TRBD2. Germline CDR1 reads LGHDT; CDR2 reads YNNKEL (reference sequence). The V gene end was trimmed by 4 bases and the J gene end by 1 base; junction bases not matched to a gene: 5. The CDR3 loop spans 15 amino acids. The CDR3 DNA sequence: TGTGCCAGCAGCCCCCGGGAGGTGCGCACAGATACGCAGTATTTT. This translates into CASSPREVRTDTQYF.

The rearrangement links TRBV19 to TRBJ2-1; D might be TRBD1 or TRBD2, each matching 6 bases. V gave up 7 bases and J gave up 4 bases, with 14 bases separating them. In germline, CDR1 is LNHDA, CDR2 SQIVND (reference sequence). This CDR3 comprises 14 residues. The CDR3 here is CASIGGAGYNEQFF. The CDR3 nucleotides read TGTGCCAGTATCGGGGGCGCGGGTTACAATGAGCAGTTCTTC.

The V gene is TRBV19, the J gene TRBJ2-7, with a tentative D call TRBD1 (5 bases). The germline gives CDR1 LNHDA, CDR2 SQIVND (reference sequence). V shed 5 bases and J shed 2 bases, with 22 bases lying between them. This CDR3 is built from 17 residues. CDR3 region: CASSPWLSTAITYEQYF. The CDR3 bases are TGTGCCAGTAGTCCGTGGTTATCGACAGCCATTACCTACGAGCAGTACTTC.

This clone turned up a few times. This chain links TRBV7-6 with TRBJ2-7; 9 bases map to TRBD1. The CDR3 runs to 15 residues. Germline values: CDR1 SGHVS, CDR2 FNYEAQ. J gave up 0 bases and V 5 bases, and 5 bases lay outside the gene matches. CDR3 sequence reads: CASSTGTGSSYEQYF. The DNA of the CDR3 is TGTGCCAGCAGCACCGGGACAGGGAGCTCCTACGAGCAGTACTTC.

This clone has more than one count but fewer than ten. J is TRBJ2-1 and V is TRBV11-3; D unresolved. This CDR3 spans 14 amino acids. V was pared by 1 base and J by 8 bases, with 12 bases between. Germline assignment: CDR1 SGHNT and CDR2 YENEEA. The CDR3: CASSLGRSSDEQFF. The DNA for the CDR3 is TGTGCCAGCAGCTTAGGTCGCTCTTCCGATGAGCAGTTCTTC.

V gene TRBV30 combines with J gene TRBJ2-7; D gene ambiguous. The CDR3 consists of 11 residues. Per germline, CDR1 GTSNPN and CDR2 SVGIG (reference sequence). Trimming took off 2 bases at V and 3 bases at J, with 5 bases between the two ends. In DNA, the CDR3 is TGTGCCTGGAGTACTGGCTACGAGCAGTACTTC. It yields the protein CAWSTGYEQYF.

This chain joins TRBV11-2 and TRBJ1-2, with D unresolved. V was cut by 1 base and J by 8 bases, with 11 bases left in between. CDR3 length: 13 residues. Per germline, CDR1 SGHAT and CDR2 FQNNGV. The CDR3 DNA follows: TGTGCCAGCAGCTTAGTCTCGAAAGACGGCTACACCTTC. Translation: CASSLVSKDGYTF.

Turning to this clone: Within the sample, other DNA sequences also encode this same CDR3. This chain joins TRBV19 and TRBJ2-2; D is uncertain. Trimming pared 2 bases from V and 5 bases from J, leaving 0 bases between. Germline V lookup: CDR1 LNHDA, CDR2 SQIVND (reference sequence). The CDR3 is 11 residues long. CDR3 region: CASSITGELFF. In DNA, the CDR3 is TGTGCCAGTAGTATAACCGGGGAGCTGTTTTTT. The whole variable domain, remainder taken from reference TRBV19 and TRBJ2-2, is DGGITQSPKYLFRKEGQNVTLSCEQNLNHDAMYWYRQDPGQGLRLIYYSQIVNDFQKGDIAEGYSVSREKKESFPLTVTSAQKNPTAFYLCASSITGELFFGEGSRLTVL.